The 9 T cell receptor beta chains in this list originate from one sample, sequenced in a study of shared clonotypes between healthy human individuals. CD8 cells classed as naive were CD45RO-negative and positively selected for CCR7, excluding terminally differentiated effector memory CD45RA+ cells. Produced via immunoSEQ multiplex PCR; TCRdb's table is partial and in-frame only. Of around 2.1 million clones in the sample, about 92% were seen once. Sequenced sample: naive CD8+ T cells from PBMCs. These receptors all stem from a man aged 18 to 30 in good health. Some clones in this sample may be carry-over from other donors' samples.

The chain is built from TRBV27 and TRBJ2-1; no definite D call. Trimming pared 0 bases from V and 10 bases from J, leaving 10 bases between. Germline CDR1 MNHEY, CDR2 SMNVEV (reference sequence). The CDR3 length is 13 residues. Here the CDR3 reads CASSLSMASEQFF. CDR3 coding DNA: TGTGCCAGCAGTTTATCGATGGCCAGCGAGCAGTTCTTC.

The V and J genes are TRBV29-1 and TRBJ1-2, with D possibly TRBD1 on 5 matching bases. Germline V gives CDR1 SQVTM, CDR2 ANQGSEA. The CDR3 runs to 13 residues. Trimming left V 7 bases short and J 0 bases short, with 12 bases between. The CDR3: CSAQGGANYGYTF. CDR3 nucleotide sequence: TGCAGCGCTCAGGGAGGAGCTAACTATGGCTACACCTTC.

V is TRBV27 and J is TRBJ1-2; D might be TRBD1 (5 bases). Between the trimmed V and J ends, which lost 2 bases and 3 bases, there was a span of 10 bases. CDR3 length: 14 residues. Germline V gene lookup returns CDR1 MNHEY and CDR2 SMNVEV (reference sequence). In nucleotides, the CDR3 is TGTGCCAGCAGTTTACGGGGGAACGACTATGGCTACACCTTC. Protein: CASSLRGNDYGYTF.

The chain employs TRBV5-6 and TRBJ2-1; D call uncertain. There are 14 residues in the CDR3. V dropped 5 bases and J dropped 5 bases, with 14 bases sitting between them. Germline V gives CDR1 SGHDT, CDR2 YYEEEE. Written as DNA, the CDR3 is TGTGCCAGCAGGCTCCTAGAGGATCACAATGAGCAGTTCTTC. Its translation is CASRLLEDHNEQFF.

J is TRBJ2-5 and V is TRBV28; D gene uncertain. V was clipped by 4 bases and J by 5 bases, with 5 bases between them. Looked up from germline, CDR1 is MDHEN and CDR2 is SYDVKM. The CDR3 spans 11 residues. CDR3 nucleotide sequence: TGTGCCAGCAGTTGGTCTGAGACCCAGTACTTC. Translating gives CASSWSETQYF.

The V gene is TRBV6-5, the J gene TRBJ2-1; D ambiguous. CDR1 MNHEY and CDR2 SVGAGI come from the germline V gene. This CDR3 is 14 amino acids long. V was clipped by 0 bases and J by 8 bases, with 11 bases between them. As DNA, the CDR3 is TGTGCCAGCAGTTACTCCCCCGGGTTGGATGAGCAGTTCTTC. Protein sequence: CASSYSPGLDEQFF.

This clone was counted a single time. The rearrangement joins TRBV29-1 to TRBJ2-2; D may correspond to TRBD1 or TRBD2 (6 bases each). The CDR3 extends over 13 amino acids. Per the germline V gene, CDR1 is SQVTM and CDR2 is ANQGSEA. Trimming took off 7 bases at V and 3 bases at J, with 12 bases between the two ends. CDR3 region: CSAIRGDTGELFF. The CDR3 region has the DNA TGCAGCGCTATAAGGGGGGACACCGGGGAGCTGTTTTTT.

The V gene is TRBV6-1, the J gene TRBJ2-2, with 11 positions matching TRBD2. Germline V CDR1 and CDR2: MNHNS, SASEGT. The trim removed 6 bases at V and 8 bases at J, leaving 8 bases unmatched. The CDR3 consists of 15 residues. The DNA for the CDR3 is TGTGCCAGCAGGGGGCCTAGCGGGAGGACGGGGGAGCTGTTTTTT. Translating it yields CASRGPSGRTGELFF.

The chain employs TRBV28 and TRBJ2-2; TRBD1 might be the D (6 bases). The V gene lost 7 bases and the J gene lost 1 base, with 13 bases spanning the gap. The CDR3 contains 15 residues. The germline CDR1 and CDR2 sequences are MDHEN and SYDVKM. CDR3 loop: CASTDRDKNTGELFF. The CDR3 bases are TGTGCCAGCACTGACCGGGACAAGAACACCGGGGAGCTGTTTTTT.